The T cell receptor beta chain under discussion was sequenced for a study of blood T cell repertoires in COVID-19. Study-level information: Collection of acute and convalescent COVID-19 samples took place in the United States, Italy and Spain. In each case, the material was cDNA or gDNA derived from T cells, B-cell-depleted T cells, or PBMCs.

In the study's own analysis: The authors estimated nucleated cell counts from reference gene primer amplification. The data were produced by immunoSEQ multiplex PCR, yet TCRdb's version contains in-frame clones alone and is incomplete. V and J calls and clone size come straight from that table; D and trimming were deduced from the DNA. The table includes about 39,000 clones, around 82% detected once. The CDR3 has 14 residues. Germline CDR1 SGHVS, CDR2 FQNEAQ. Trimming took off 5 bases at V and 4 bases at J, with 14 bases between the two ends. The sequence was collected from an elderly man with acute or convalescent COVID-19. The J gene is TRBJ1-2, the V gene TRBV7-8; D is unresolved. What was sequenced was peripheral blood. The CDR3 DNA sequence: TGTGCCAGCAGCCCGAACCGGGTGGGCTATGGCTACACCTTC. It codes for CASSPNRVGYGYTF.